This is a list of T cell receptor beta chains from one sample in a study of CD8 T cells in ankylosing spondylitis. MiXCR was run by TCRdb on the 5' RACE reads, yielding one entry per CDR3 protein. The sample shows about 170,000 distinct CDR3 sequences, around 18% of them seen only once. Material: blood, either unsorted or a sorted T cell fraction (not recorded which). Receptors were obtained from a male donor with ankylosing spondylitis or in good health (not recorded which). Each CDR3 is given with its conserved first and last residue. The D gene is left open where the match is weak. For some rows the clone size is stated as once, few or many, or as a class when expanded; others skip it.

J gene: TRBJ1-4; D gene: TRBD1; clone size: many; V gene: TRBV28; CDR3 protein: CASRIPGTGGEKLFF; CDR3 DNA: TGTGCCAGCAGGATCCCCGGGACAGGGGGTGAAAAACTGTTTTTT
J gene: TRBJ2-7; D gene: -; clone size: many; V gene: TRBV27; CDR3 protein: CASSLPQGLPYEQYF; CDR3 DNA: TGTGCCAGCAGTTTACCGCAGGGTTTGCCCTACGAGCAGTACTTC
J gene: TRBJ1-1; D gene: -; clone size: -; V gene: TRBV7-2; CDR3 protein: CASSLETAAEAFF; CDR3 DNA: TGTGCCAGCAGCTTAGAAACGGCGGCTGAAGCTTTCTTT
J gene: TRBJ1-1; D gene: TRBD1; clone size: few; V gene: TRBV19; CDR3 protein: CASSILTGSMNTEAFF; CDR3 DNA: TGTGCCAGTAGTATCTTGACAGGGTCTATGAACACTGAAGCTTTCTTT
J gene: TRBJ2-2; D gene: -; clone size: -; V gene: TRBV30; CDR3 protein: CVWQTGLATGELFF; CDR3 DNA: TGTGTCTGGCAGACGGGACTTGCGACCGGGGAGCTGTTTTTT
J gene: TRBJ2-7; D gene: -; clone size: -; V gene: TRBV3-1; CDR3 protein: CASSQAAGGVYEQYF; CDR3 DNA: TGTGCCAGCAGCCAAGCGGCAGGGGGGGTCTACGAGCAGTACTTC
J gene: TRBJ1-1; D gene: -; clone size: few; V gene: TRBV6-5; CDR3 protein: CASSYSRAGATEAFF; CDR3 DNA: TGTGCCAGCAGTTACTCGAGGGCAGGAGCCACTGAAGCTTTCTTT
J gene: TRBJ2-7; D gene: TRBD2; clone size: -; V gene: TRBV12-3/TRBV12-4; CDR3 protein: CASSPRDWTREQYF; CDR3 DNA: TGTGCCAGCAGTCCCCGGGACTGGACTAGGGAGCAGTACTTC
J gene: TRBJ2-2; D gene: TRBD1; clone size: -; V gene: TRBV11-3; CDR3 protein: CASSSGGQGAGELFF; CDR3 DNA: TGTGCCAGCAGCTCCGGGGGACAGGGGGCCGGGGAGCTGTTTTTT
J gene: TRBJ2-3; D gene: -; clone size: many; V gene: TRBV12-3/TRBV12-4; CDR3 protein: CASSNAPPGDTQYF; CDR3 DNA: TGTGCCAGCAGCAACGCCCCACCTGGGGATACGCAGTATTTT
J gene: TRBJ2-7; D gene: -; clone size: few; V gene: TRBV11-2; CDR3 protein: CASRIPGTARREQYF; CDR3 DNA: TGTGCCAGCAGGATACCGGGGACCGCTCGGCGAGAGCAGTACTTC
J gene: TRBJ1-1; D gene: TRBD1; clone size: -; V gene: TRBV15; CDR3 protein: CATSRSGGEAFF; CDR3 DNA: TGTGCCACCAGCAGATCAGGGGGCGAAGCTTTCTTT
J gene: TRBJ2-1; D gene: -; clone size: many; V gene: TRBV20-1; CDR3 protein: CSAPRSSYNEQFF; CDR3 DNA: TGCAGTGCTCCCCGGAGCTCCTACAATGAGCAGTTCTTC
J gene: TRBJ1-2; D gene: -; clone size: -; V gene: TRBV10-2; CDR3 protein: CASSDGRGLYGHTF; CDR3 DNA: TGCGCCAGCAGTGACGGCCGAGGCCTCTATGGCCACACCTTC
J gene: TRBJ2-7; D gene: TRBD2; clone size: few; V gene: TRBV24-1; CDR3 protein: CATSDRRLAEISYEQYF; CDR3 DNA: TGTGCCACCAGTGATCGTCGACTAGCGGAAATCTCCTACGAGCAGTACTTC
J gene: TRBJ2-7; D gene: -; clone size: many; V gene: TRBV12-3/TRBV12-4; CDR3 protein: CASRPGVGEQYF; CDR3 DNA: TGTGCCAGCAGGCCGGGAGTAGGCGAGCAGTACTTC
J gene: TRBJ2-7; D gene: -; clone size: -; V gene: TRBV12-3/TRBV12-4; CDR3 protein: CASSFQKYADSYEQYF; CDR3 DNA: TGTGCCAGCAGTTTCCAAAAGTACGCAGACTCCTACGAGCAGTACTTC
J gene: TRBJ1-5; D gene: -; clone size: once; V gene: TRBV3-1; CDR3 protein: CASSQTPGAHQPQHF; CDR3 DNA: TGTGCCAGCAGCCAGACCCCCGGGGCCCATCAGCCCCAGCATTTT
J gene: TRBJ1-1; D gene: -; clone size: few; V gene: TRBV12-3/TRBV12-4; CDR3 protein: CASSLSLFRGDTEAFF; CDR3 DNA: TGTGCCAGCAGTTTAAGCCTCTTTCGGGGGGACACTGAAGCTTTCTTT
J gene: TRBJ2-5; D gene: -; clone size: many; V gene: TRBV5-1; CDR3 protein: CASSLAGETQYF; CDR3 DNA: TGCGCCAGCAGCTTGGCTGGGGAGACCCAGTACTTC
J gene: TRBJ1-4; D gene: -; clone size: -; V gene: TRBV6-5; CDR3 protein: CASSSTPVATNEKLFF; CDR3 DNA: TGTGCCAGCAGTTCTACCCCAGTAGCAACTAATGAAAAACTGTTTTTT
J gene: TRBJ2-5; D gene: -; clone size: many; V gene: TRBV19; CDR3 protein: CASSPGRYQETQYF; CDR3 DNA: TGTGCCAGTAGTCCTGGACGATACCAAGAGACCCAGTACTTC
J gene: TRBJ2-3; D gene: -; clone size: many; V gene: TRBV29-1; CDR3 protein: CSGLRDRRLANTDTQYF; CDR3 DNA: TGCAGCGGCCTCCGGGACAGGAGACTAGCGAACACAGATACGCAGTATTTT
J gene: TRBJ1-6; D gene: -; clone size: -; V gene: TRBV7-2; CDR3 protein: CASSLARDNSPLHF; CDR3 DNA: TGTGCCAGCAGCTTAGCCAGGGATAATTCACCCCTCCACTTT
J gene: TRBJ2-1; D gene: -; clone size: -; V gene: TRBV11-2; CDR3 protein: CASSLYPAGQLAYNEQFF; CDR3 DNA: TGTGCCAGCAGCTTATATCCGGCGGGACAGTTGGCCTACAATGAGCAGTTCTTC
J gene: TRBJ2-2; D gene: TRBD1; clone size: many; V gene: TRBV24-1; CDR3 protein: CATSGPTGSPGELFF; CDR3 DNA: TGTGCCACCAGTGGCCCGACAGGGAGCCCCGGGGAGCTGTTTTTT
J gene: TRBJ2-1; D gene: -; clone size: many; V gene: TRBV20-1; CDR3 protein: CSASPPLKQFF; CDR3 DNA: TGCAGTGCTTCTCCCCCCCTGAAGCAGTTCTTC
J gene: TRBJ2-1; D gene: TRBD1; clone size: -; V gene: TRBV27; CDR3 protein: CASRAGTGPYNEQFF; CDR3 DNA: TGTGCCAGCAGAGCCGGGACAGGGCCCTACAATGAGCAGTTCTTC
J gene: TRBJ2-7; D gene: TRBD2; clone size: -; V gene: TRBV11-2; CDR3 protein: CASSLSHGLAGGFGYEQYF; CDR3 DNA: TGTGCCAGCAGCTTATCCCACGGACTAGCGGGAGGATTTGGCTACGAGCAGTACTTC
J gene: TRBJ2-1; D gene: TRBD1; clone size: few; V gene: TRBV7-3; CDR3 protein: CASSLQGAPYNEQFF; CDR3 DNA: TGTGCCAGCAGCTTACAGGGGGCCCCCTACAATGAGCAGTTCTTC
J gene: TRBJ1-2; D gene: -; clone size: few; V gene: TRBV6-4; CDR3 protein: CASSSSGKGYGYTF; CDR3 DNA: TGTGCCAGCAGCTCCTCCGGAAAAGGCTATGGCTACACCTTC
J gene: TRBJ2-1; D gene: TRBD2; clone size: few; V gene: TRBV20-1; CDR3 protein: CCARDRAGAIYNEQFF; CDR3 DNA: TGCTGTGCTAGAGATCGAGCGGGAGCAATCTACAATGAGCAGTTCTTC
J gene: TRBJ1-2; D gene: -; clone size: -; V gene: TRBV6-1; CDR3 protein: CASILTATGSGYTF; CDR3 DNA: TGTGCCAGCATCCTCACAGCTACGGGGTCCGGCTACACCTTC
J gene: TRBJ2-2; D gene: -; clone size: few; V gene: TRBV7-9; CDR3 protein: CASSRDTNTGELFF; CDR3 DNA: TGTGCCAGCAGCCGGGACACGAACACCGGGGAGCTGTTTTTT
J gene: TRBJ1-5; D gene: -; clone size: -; V gene: TRBV3-1; CDR3 protein: CASSPEGGDNQPQHF; CDR3 DNA: TGTGCCAGCAGCCCGGAGGGGGGAGACAATCAGCCCCAGCATTTT
J gene: TRBJ2-1; D gene: -; clone size: many; V gene: TRBV29-1; CDR3 protein: CSVGRASTEQFF; CDR3 DNA: TGCAGCGTTGGCAGGGCGTCGACCGAGCAGTTCTTC
J gene: TRBJ2-1; D gene: -; clone size: -; V gene: TRBV20-1; CDR3 protein: CSASWLGRGVRNEQFF; CDR3 DNA: TGCAGTGCTAGTTGGTTGGGCAGGGGAGTCAGGAATGAGCAGTTCTTC
J gene: TRBJ1-2; D gene: -; clone size: -; V gene: TRBV29-1; CDR3 protein: CSVGGGSNYGYTF; CDR3 DNA: TGCAGCGTTGGGGGCGGCAGTAACTATGGCTACACCTTC
J gene: TRBJ1-2; D gene: -; clone size: -; V gene: TRBV20-1; CDR3 protein: CSARDQWGEGNYGYTF; CDR3 DNA: TGCAGTGCTAGAGATCAATGGGGGGAAGGTAACTATGGCTACACCTTC
J gene: TRBJ2-3; D gene: -; clone size: many; V gene: TRBV5-1; CDR3 protein: CASSALGRSTTGAQYF; CDR3 DNA: TGCGCCAGCAGCGCCCTAGGCCGCTCTACTACCGGGGCGCAGTATTTT
J gene: TRBJ2-2; D gene: -; clone size: many; V gene: TRBV20-1; CDR3 protein: CSAWDGANTGELFF; CDR3 DNA: TGCAGTGCTTGGGACGGGGCGAACACCGGGGAGCTGTTTTTT
J gene: TRBJ2-3; D gene: -; clone size: many; V gene: TRBV29-1; CDR3 protein: CSVARGPSTDTQYF; CDR3 DNA: TGCAGCGTTGCACGAGGACCTAGCACAGATACGCAGTATTTT
J gene: TRBJ2-3; D gene: TRBD2; clone size: once; V gene: TRBV7-2; CDR3 protein: CAWRALSGSGSTDTQYF; CDR3 DNA: TGTGCCTGGAGGGCACTCAGCGGGAGCGGCAGCACAGATACGCAGTATTTT
J gene: TRBJ2-2; D gene: -; clone size: many; V gene: TRBV4-1; CDR3 protein: CASSPSPGGELFF; CDR3 DNA: TGCGCCAGCAGCCCCTCCCCCGGCGGGGAGCTGTTTTTT